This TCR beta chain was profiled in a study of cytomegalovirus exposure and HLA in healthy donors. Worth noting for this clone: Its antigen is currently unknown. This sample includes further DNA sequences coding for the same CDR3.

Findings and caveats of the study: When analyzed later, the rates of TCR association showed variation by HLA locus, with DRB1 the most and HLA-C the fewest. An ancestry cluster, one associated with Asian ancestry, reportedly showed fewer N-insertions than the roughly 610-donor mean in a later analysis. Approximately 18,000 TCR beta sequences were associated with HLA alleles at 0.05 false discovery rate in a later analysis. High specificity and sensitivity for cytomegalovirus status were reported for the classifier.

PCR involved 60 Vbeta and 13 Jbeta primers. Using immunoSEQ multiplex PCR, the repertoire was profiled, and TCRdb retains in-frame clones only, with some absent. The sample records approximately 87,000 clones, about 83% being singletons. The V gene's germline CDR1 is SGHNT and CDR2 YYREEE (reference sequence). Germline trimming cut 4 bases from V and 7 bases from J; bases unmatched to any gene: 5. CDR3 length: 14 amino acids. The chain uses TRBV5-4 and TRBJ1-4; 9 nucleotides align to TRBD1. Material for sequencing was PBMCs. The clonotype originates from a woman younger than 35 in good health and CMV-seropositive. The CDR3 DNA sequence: TGTGCCAGCAGCGTACAGGGGGCGAGTGAAAAACTGTTTTTT. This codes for CASSVQGASEKLFF.